Following are 30 T cell receptor beta chains from one sample sequenced in a study of CD8+ T cells in alopecia areata. Once RNA had been extracted, it was reverse transcribed into cDNA to act as the sequencing template. Libraries were prepared by immunoSEQ multiplex PCR; TCRdb keeps only in-frame clonotypes and omits some of them. The data contain some 210,000 clones, just over 65% of them singletons. Noted treatment: oral pan-JAK inhibitor, 5-10 mg twice daily. The input for sequencing was CD4+ T cells sorted from blood, taken at week 44, from a patient treated with tofacitinib. These receptors originate from a human donor with alopecia areata.

This clone was detected many times. The rearrangement uses TRBV7-2 and TRBJ2-3, with 11 bases that match TRBD2. This CDR3 region has 19 residues. Trimming took 5 bases from V and 4 from J; bases not matched to a gene: 17. Per germline, CDR1 SGHTA and CDR2 FQGNSA. The CDR3 DNA sequence: TGTGCCAGCAGCCCTACTAGCGGGGGATCATGGAATCGCGCAGATACGCAGTATTTT. As protein: CASSPTSGGSWNRADTQYF.

This clone was observed many times. The chain combines TRBV9 with TRBJ2-2, with TRBD2 matching 8 bases. CDR1 is SGDLS and CDR2 is YYNGEE in the germline V gene. The CDR3 contains 15 residues. V dropped 6 bases and J dropped 5; count of bases not matched to a gene: 9. The CDR3, as DNA: TGTGCCAGCAAGGCGGGGGGCGTTACTACCGGGGAGCTGTTTTTT. Protein: CASKAGGVTTGELFF.

The chain carries TRBV2 and TRBJ1-1, with D possibly TRBD1 on 5 matching bases. V lost 1 base and J 1 base, leaving 7 bases between the germline ends. The CDR3 sequence is 14 residues long. The germline gives CDR1 SNHLY, CDR2 FYNNEI. The CDR3 DNA reads as TGTGCCAGCAGTGAAGGGAGGGGGAACACTGAAGCTTTCTTT. It yields the protein CASSEGRGNTEAFF.

The chain uses TRBV30 and TRBJ2-3, with D possibly matching TRBD1 (6 bases). Germline lookup yields CDR1 GTSNPN and CDR2 SVGIG (reference sequence). V was shortened by 7 bases and J by 8 bases, with 16 bases between the two germline ends. CDR3 length: 12 residues. The CDR3 nucleotides read TGTGCCTCCGACAGGTTATGGGGTACGCAGTATTTT. Residues: CASDRLWGTQYF.

This clone was seen a few times. The rearrangement uses TRBV29-1 and TRBJ1-1; possibly TRBD1 for D (6 bases). Trimming took off 7 bases at V and 1 base at J, with 22 bases between the two ends. The CDR3 is made up of 16 amino acids. Germline CDR1 reads SQVTM; CDR2 reads ANQGSEA. The CDR3 region has the DNA TGCAGCGGCCAATATCCGAAAACGGGGGCGAACACTGAAGCTTTCTTT. As protein: CSGQYPKTGANTEAFF. The full variable domain, with the rest looked up from reference TRBV29-1 and TRBJ1-1, is SAVISQKPSRDICQRGTSLTIQCQVDSQVTMMFWYRQQPGQSLTLIATANQGSEATYESGFVIDKFPISRPNLTFSTLTVSNMSPEDSSIYLCSGQYPKTGANTEAFFGQGTRLTVV.

The V call is TRBV29-1, the J call TRBJ2-1, with TRBD2 matching over 10 bases. The junction had 2 bases not matched to a gene; V was cut back by 4 bases and J by 8 bases. The CDR3 sequence is 12 residues long. The germline gives CDR1 SQVTM, CDR2 ANQGSEA. CDR3 residues: CSVAGTSDEQFF. CDR3 coding DNA: TGCAGCGTTGCCGGGACTAGCGATGAGCAGTTCTTC.

V is TRBV9 and J is TRBJ2-7; 11 nucleotides match TRBD1. The CDR3 extends over 16 amino acids. V was pared by 4 bases and J by 6 bases, with 12 bases of the junction left unmatched. Germline V CDR1 and CDR2: SGDLS, YYNGEE. The CDR3 DNA reads as TGTGCCAGCAGCCCGGACAGGGGGCGCGTCAAGGGCGAGCAGTACTTC. As protein: CASSPDRGRVKGEQYF.

The rearrangement joins TRBV2 to TRBJ1-1, with 9 bases identical to TRBD1. CDR1 SNHLY and CDR2 FYNNEI come from the germline V gene. The CDR3 is 14 amino acids. With 6 bases clipped from V and 7 bases from J, the junction kept 9 bases outside the gene matches. CDR3 loop: CASRGGQGFDEAFF. CDR3 bases: TGTGCCAGCAGGGGCGGACAGGGGTTTGATGAAGCTTTCTTT.

This rearrangement joins TRBV4-3 to TRBJ2-7; D is unclear. V was pared by 0 bases and J by 1 base, with 4 bases between. The CDR3 runs to 13 residues. Germline loops: CDR1 LGHNA, CDR2 YSLEER. The CDR3 DNA reads TGCGCCAGCAGCCAAGAACCATCCTACGAGCAGTACTTC. Protein sequence: CASSQEPSYEQYF.

This chain uses TRBV5-1 with TRBJ2-2; D gene uncertain. The germline V gene has CDR1 SGHRS and CDR2 YFSETQ. The V end lost 5 bases, the J end lost 0 bases, and 8 bases lay between the germline ends. The CDR3 covers 14 residues. CDR3 loop: CASRTDPNTGELFF. CDR3 sequence (DNA): TGCGCCAGCAGGACGGACCCGAACACCGGGGAGCTGTTTTTT.

V and J are TRBV9 and TRBJ1-6; TRBD1 is a possible D gene (6 bases). Between the trimmed V and J ends, which lost 1 base and 8 bases, there was a span of 10 bases. CDR3 length equals 14 residues. Germline loops: CDR1 SGDLS, CDR2 YYNGEE. The CDR3 loop is CASSVTGNDSPLHF. CDR3 coding DNA: TGTGCCAGCAGCGTAACAGGGAACGATTCACCCCTCCACTTT.

The chain carries TRBV10-2 and TRBJ2-5, with 10 positions matching TRBD1. CDR1 is WSHSY, CDR2 SAAADI, per germline. The CDR3 has 15 amino acids. V trimming: 3 bases; J trimming: 5 bases; junction bases outside the gene matches: 6. CDR3 DNA: TGCGCCAGCAGTGAAGGACAGGGGGTGGTGGAGACCCAGTACTTC. Encoded protein: CASSEGQGVVETQYF.

The chain recombines TRBV5-1 with TRBJ1-6; D might be TRBD1 (6 bases). In germline, CDR1 is SGHRS, CDR2 YFSETQ. The V end was cut by 4 bases, the J end by 10 bases, with 18 bases between. CDR3 length: 15 amino acids. The CDR3 DNA sequence: TGCGCCAGCAGCCCGCCAAATCAGGGGACCTCACCCCTCCACTTT. Its translation is CASSPPNQGTSPLHF.

With regard to this clone: This CDR3 is also generated by other DNA sequences in the sample. The J gene is TRBJ1-1, the V gene TRBV30, with D hard to call. In germline, CDR1 is GTSNPN, CDR2 SVGIG (reference sequence). CDR3 length: 11 residues. The ends were cut back, 0 bases at V and 1 base at J, with 0 bases in the middle. CDR3 nucleotides: TGTGCCTGGAGTGTGAACACTGAAGCTTTCTTT. It codes for CAWSVNTEAFF.

The rearrangement links TRBV7-8 to TRBJ2-2; 10 bases are shared with TRBD1. From germline, CDR1 is SGHVS and CDR2 FQNEAQ. There are 16 residues in the CDR3. V dropped 1 base and J dropped 5; count of bases not matched to a gene: 4. The CDR3 bases are TGTGCCAGCAGCTTAGGTGTGGGACAGGGGACCGGGGAGCTGTTTTTT. Encoded protein: CASSLGVGQGTGELFF.

The chain combines TRBV14 with TRBJ2-7, with unresolved D. Trimming took off 4 bases at V and 3 bases at J, with 13 bases between the two ends. CDR1 is SGHDN, CDR2 FVKESK, per germline. The CDR3 spans 14 residues. The CDR3 reads CASSPITQVYEQYF. DNA of the CDR3: TGTGCCAGCAGCCCGATTACGCAGGTCTACGAGCAGTACTTC. The full variable domain, rest sourced from reference TRBV14 and TRBJ2-7, is EAGVTQFPSHSVIEKGQTVTLRCDPISGHDNLYWYRRVMGKEIKFLLHFVKESKQDESGMPNNRFLAERTGGTYSTLKVQPAELEDSGVYFCASSPITQVYEQYFGPGTRLTVT.

This chain connects TRBV6-6 to TRBJ2-2; D possibly corresponds to TRBD1 (6 bases). The V end lost 8 bases, the J end lost 4 bases, and 8 bases lay between the germline ends. The CDR3 covers 12 residues. Germline V gene lookup returns CDR1 MNHNY and CDR2 SVGAGI (reference sequence). CDR3 residues: CASQGSTGELFF. Written as DNA, the CDR3 is TGTGCCAGCCAGGGGTCCACCGGGGAGCTGTTTTTT.

The V call is TRBV30, the J call TRBJ1-1, with 7 bases matching TRBD1. Trimming at V came to 1 base and at J to 13 bases, leaving 6 bases not matched to a gene. The length of the CDR3 is 11 residues. Germline V lookup: CDR1 GTSNPN, CDR2 SVGIG (reference sequence). Here the CDR3 DNA reads TGTGCCTGGAGTGGGGACAGATCACTTTTCTTT. Its protein product is CAWSGDRSLFF.

The chain carries TRBV4-3 and TRBJ1-2, with 8 bases that match TRBD1. Germline V gene data show CDR1 as LGHNA and CDR2 as YSLEER. This CDR3 region has 16 residues. The junction had 5 bases not matched to a gene; V was cut back by 0 bases and J by 2 bases. In nucleotides, the CDR3 is TGCGCCAGCAGCCAAGACCTGGACAGGGCCAACTATGGCTACACCTTC. It yields the protein CASSQDLDRANYGYTF.

This clone was counted a single time. This rearrangement joins TRBV7-9 to TRBJ1-2, with TRBD1 matching 7 bases. The CDR3 contains 16 residues. After removal of 5 bases from V and 4 bases from J, the junction contained 13 bases not matched to a gene. Germline CDR1 reads SEHNR; CDR2 reads FQNEAQ (reference sequence). The CDR3 DNA sequence: TGTGCCAGCAGCCACGGTAGGGACAGAGACCGCTATGGCTACACCTTC. Translated: CASSHGRDRDRYGYTF.

The chain recombines TRBV7-2 with TRBJ1-2; 7 nucleotides align to TRBD1. The germline CDR1 and CDR2 sequences are SGHTA and FQGNSA. This CDR3 is 15 amino acids long. J was trimmed by 3 bases and V by 5 bases; bases with no gene match: 9. CDR3 sequence reads: CASSDTGAADYGYTF. DNA of the CDR3: TGTGCCAGCAGCGACACAGGGGCAGCGGACTATGGCTACACCTTC.

The V call is TRBV19, the J call TRBJ2-1, with TRBD2 identical over 7 bases. This CDR3 spans 16 amino acids. Germline loops: CDR1 LNHDA, CDR2 SQIVND (reference sequence). The V gene end was trimmed by 4 bases and the J gene end by 2 bases; junction bases not matched to a gene: 8. In DNA form, the CDR3 reads TGTGCCAGTAGTAGCGACCTTGGGACTACCTACAATGAGCAGTTCTTC. Amino acids: CASSSDLGTTYNEQFF. The full variable domain, rest sourced from reference TRBV19 and TRBJ2-1, is DGGITQSPKYLFRKEGQNVTLSCEQNLNHDAMYWYRQDPGQGLRLIYYSQIVNDFQKGDIAEGYSVSREKKESFPLTVTSAQKNPTAFYLCASSSDLGTTYNEQFFGPGTRLTVL.

The J gene is TRBJ1-1, the V gene TRBV19; 8 nucleotides match TRBD1. The germline V gene has CDR1 LNHDA and CDR2 SQIVND (reference sequence). J was trimmed by 4 bases and V by 1 base; bases with no gene match: 2. CDR3 size: 14 residues. The CDR3 DNA reads TGTGCCAGTAGTATAGGACAGGGGATCACTGAAGCTTTCTTT. Translating it yields CASSIGQGITEAFF.

V usage is TRBV18 and J usage is TRBJ2-3; TRBD1 might be the D (6 bases). The V gene's germline CDR1 is KGHSH and CDR2 LQKENI. This CDR3 spans 16 amino acids. Trimming stripped 3 bases from V and 2 bases from J, with 15 bases between. CDR3 protein: CASSPQGFVDTDTQYF. The DNA of the CDR3 is TGTGCCAGCTCACCTCAGGGGTTTGTTGACACAGATACGCAGTATTTT.

This clone was observed once. V is TRBV29-1 and J is TRBJ2-7; TRBD2 might be the D (5 bases). V shed 5 bases and J shed 3 bases, with 11 bases lying between them. The CDR3 is 12 amino acids. Looked up from germline, CDR1 is SQVTM and CDR2 is ANQGSEA. The CDR3: CSVRGYNYEQYF. CDR3 nucleotide sequence: TGCAGCGTTCGCGGGTACAACTACGAGCAGTACTTC.

This chain uses TRBV5-1 with TRBJ2-5, with D unclear. Trimming left V 4 bases short and J 2 bases short, with 9 bases between. The CDR3 consists of 13 residues. Looked up from germline, CDR1 is SGHRS and CDR2 is YFSETQ. The CDR3 region is CASSVGIQETQYF. The CDR3 DNA is TGCGCCAGCAGCGTAGGAATACAAGAGACCCAGTACTTC.

The table lists this clone with a count of one. The chain is built from TRBV4-2 and TRBJ2-1; TRBD1 might be the D (5 bases). V dropped 0 bases and J dropped 6 bases, with 12 bases sitting between them. CDR1 and CDR2 (germline): LGHNA, YNFKEQ. The CDR3 loop spans 15 amino acids. The CDR3 here is CASSQDRVTSNEQFF. DNA for the CDR3: TGTGCCAGCAGCCAAGACAGGGTTACGAGCAATGAGCAGTTCTTC.

The chain employs TRBV10-3 and TRBJ2-7; 7 bases are a match to TRBD1. The CDR3 runs to 14 residues. With V trimmed by 4 bases and J by 4 bases, 7 bases remained unmatched. Germline CDR1 ENHRY, CDR2 SYGVKD. The CDR3: CAISVGTGEYEQYF. The DNA of the CDR3 is TGTGCCATCAGTGTAGGAACAGGGGAGTACGAGCAGTACTTC.

On this clone: The final CDR3 position lacks the conserved phenylalanine or tryptophan, pointing to a likely read error. The genes are TRBV30 and TRBJ1-2, with TRBD1 identical over 8 bases. With V trimmed by 5 bases and J by 10 bases, 12 bases remained unmatched. The CDR3 consists of 13 residues. CDR1 is GTSNPN and CDR2 is SVGIG in the germline V gene (reference sequence). The CDR3: CAWAGQGIAHYTL. As DNA, the CDR3 is TGTGCCTGGGCAGGACAGGGAATCGCCCACTACACCCTC.

The CDR3 region is CASTLRGAGANVLTF. Here the CDR3 DNA reads TGTGCCAGCACCCTCCGGGGGGCTGGGGCCAACGTCCTGACTTTC. The chain combines TRBV5-6 with TRBJ2-6; TRBD2 aligns across 7 bases. CDR1 is SGHDT, CDR2 YYEEEE, per germline. The CDR3 spans 15 residues. The trim removed 6 bases at V and 2 bases at J, leaving 5 bases unmatched.